The source of this T cell receptor (beta chain) is a study of T cell repertoires in cytomegalovirus infection. On the study more broadly: Newly reported HLA-C-restricted and thoroughly characterized HLA-B-restricted CMV epitopes were employed. A matching HLA type, together with CMV infection, was signaled by public TCR beta signatures.

The sample holds many counts of this clonotype. Its antigen remains unknown. The length of the CDR3 is 16 residues. V lost 6 bases and J lost 5, with 20 bases in between. Study-level points and caveats: The response measured ex vivo was dominated by TCR beta clonotypes (HLA-C-restricted and CMV-specific). Totalled public TCR beta family frequency picked out people who carried CMV plus the relevant HLA.

TCRdb analysed the reads with MiXCR anew, one entry per CDR3 protein. The sample carries 350,000 to 400,000 distinct CDR3 sequences, about a third recorded once. Sample: cultured PBMCs, taken from culture after CMV antigen stimulation. V is TRBV12-3 or TRBV12-4 and J is TRBJ2-1, with D maybe TRBD2 (6 bases). The sequence came from a human donor in good health (CMV status not recorded). Some clones in this sample may be carry-over from other donors' samples. CDR3 region: CASRPTLAPINNEQFF. CDR3 nucleotide sequence: TGTGCCAGCAGACCAACCCTAGCGCCTATTAACAATGAGCAGTTCTTC.